The 4 T cell receptor beta chains reported below all come from one sample, sequenced in a study of kidney transplant recipient with SARS-CoV-2 infection. TCRdb reprocessed the reads with MiXCR, giving one entry per CDR3 protein. The repertoire includes 200,000 to 250,000 distinct CDR3 sequences, 25% to 30% of them detected once, and around 7.8% sits in the top ten. The sample was a blood sample, taken at baseline and between days 110 and 120 from a kidney transplant recipient. Receptor source: a young adult male patient who had COVID-19 and was a kidney transplant recipient. A share of the T cells may be of graft donor origin.

This clonotype was seen at least ten times. CDR3 residues: CSAREGSYEQYV. The CDR3 DNA is TGCAGTGCTAGAGAGGGTTCCTACGAGCAGTACGTC. The rearrangement joins TRBV20-1 to TRBJ2-7, with D uncertain. V shed 0 bases and J shed 1 base, with 4 bases lying between them. Germline V gene lookup returns CDR1 DFQATT and CDR2 SNEGSKA (reference sequence). CDR3 length: 12 residues.

This clonotype was seen repeatedly, ten times or more. The chain employs TRBV3-1 and TRBJ1-2; D uncertain. The germline gives CDR1 LGHDT, CDR2 YNNKEL (reference sequence). Trimming shortened V by 5 bases and J by 4 bases, and 23 bases separated the two germline ends. The CDR3 is made up of 17 amino acids. For the CDR3, the DNA is TGTGCCAGCAGCGTGGCCGTCACCCTTCGAAAGACCTATGGCTACACCTTC. Its translation is CASSVAVTLRKTYGYTF.

There are many counts of this clonotype. This sequence joins TRBV2 and TRBJ1-1; D ambiguous. The CDR3 length is 14 residues. CDR1 and CDR2 (germline): SNHLY, FYNNEI. V was cut by 7 bases and J by 3 bases, with 15 bases left in between. As DNA, the CDR3 is TGTGCCAGCACGACGAAGGGAGCGGACACTGAAGCTTTCTTT. It encodes CASTTKGADTEAFF.

There are many counts of this clonotype. This sequence joins TRBV19 and TRBJ2-7, with D perhaps TRBD2 (5 bases). There are 13 residues in the CDR3. Looked up from germline, CDR1 is LNHDA and CDR2 is SQIVND (reference sequence). The V and J ends lost 5 bases and 4 bases respectively, with 12 bases between them. The CDR3 sequence is CASSSGDVYEQYF. The CDR3 nucleotides read TGTGCCAGTAGTTCCGGGGATGTGTACGAGCAGTACTTC.